One sample yielded the 2 T cell receptor beta chains listed below, sequenced in a study of OX40 agonist ivuxolimab in advanced cancers. Measured with immunoSEQ multiplex PCR; TCRdb has only the in-frame clones, and not every one. The table includes 20,000 to 25,000 clones, roughly 82% detected once. Sequencing used CD4+ or CD8+ T cells sorted from blood, obtained in a trial of the OX40 agonist ivuxolimab. The origin of the receptors is an adult with an advanced solid tumor such as melanoma, head and neck, liver or kidney cancer.

This clone was recorded only once. This chain links TRBV5-1 with TRBJ2-2, with TRBD1 identical over 7 bases. The germline gives CDR1 SGHRS, CDR2 YFSETQ. CDR3 length equals 17 residues. V shed 4 bases, J shed 4 bases, and the junction held 13 bases outside the gene matches. Here the CDR3 DNA reads TGCGCCAGCAGCGTAGAACAGGGGATTCGCGGCACCGGGGAGCTGTTTTTT. Translation: CASSVEQGIRGTGELFF. The entire variable domain, with the rest obtained from reference TRBV5-1 and TRBJ2-2, is as follows: KAGVTQTPRYLIKTRGQQVTLSCSPISGHRSVSWYQQTPGQGLQFLFEYFSETQRNKGNFPGRFSGRQFSNSRSEMNVSTLELGDSALYLCASSVEQGIRGTGELFFGEGSRLTVL.

This clone was observed once. This chain connects TRBV27 to TRBJ1-4; D possibly corresponds to TRBD1 (5 bases). The ends were cut back, 6 bases at V and 4 bases at J, with 15 bases in the middle. The CDR3 runs 15 residues. Germline CDR1 is MNHEY and CDR2 is SMNVEV (reference sequence). The CDR3: CASRPSGTRNEKLFF. The CDR3, as DNA: TGTGCCAGCAGACCCTCAGGGACCCGTAATGAAAAACTGTTTTTT.